This entry describes one T cell receptor beta chain. Its antigen is currently unknown. The data were taken from a study of beta chain features in type 1 diabetes. Across the whole study: Age, gender and cell yields were similar between patients and healthy donors. Points from the study as a whole: Individuals with type 1 diabetes displayed fewer insertions and more deletions at VDJ junctions.

A heparinised blood draw that averaged around 110 mL was obtained once from each donor. The authors obtained over 98% purity in all sorted populations. The study reverse transcribed the entire isolated RNA, so it sequenced expressed TCRB transcripts. TCRdb keeps only in-frame clones here, not all; method: immunoSEQ multiplex PCR. The sample has about 150,000 clones; approximately 8.1% are singletons. V was cut by 7 bases and J by 5 bases, with 9 bases left in between. The CDR3 has 12 amino acids. Germline V lookup: CDR1 LGHNT, CDR2 FRNRAP. Source material: central memory CD4+ T cells from blood. This chain connects TRBV12-5 to TRBJ2-1; D remains ambiguous. The sequence came from a man aged 18 to 29 in good health. This CDR3 reads CASALYDNEQFF. DNA of the CDR3: TGTGCTAGTGCCCTCTATGACAATGAGCAGTTCTTC.